This TCR beta chain was recorded in a study of blood T cell repertoires in COVID-19. Overall study context: From T cells, B-cell-depleted T cells, or PBMCs came the material, which was cDNA or gDNA.

Here immunoSEQ multiplex PCR was the method, and the copy in TCRdb shows in-frame clones only, minus some. The table lists approximately 110,000 clones, around nine tenths of them singletons. Sequences were obtained from peripheral blood. This clonotype was obtained from a man in his forties or fifties with COVID-19, enrolled during active disease.

CDR3 region: CAWSARVKDTQYF. CDR3 sequence (DNA): TGTGCCTGGAGTGCCAGGGTAAAAGATACGCAGTATTTT. The rearrangement links TRBV30 to TRBJ2-3; tentatively, D is TRBD1 (5 bases). The length of the CDR3 is 13 residues. Germline V gene sequence: CDR1 GTSNPN, CDR2 SVGIG (reference sequence). V lost 1 base to trimming and J lost 5 bases, with 10 bases between them.